This entry is about one T cell receptor (beta chain). The antigen remains unidentified. CDR3 size: 16 residues. Germline V gene data show CDR1 as MNHEY and CDR2 as SVGAGI. V was pared by 2 bases and J by 5 bases, with 9 bases of the junction left unmatched. The data originate from a study of post-analysis software for immune sequencing data. Each TCR beta cDNA library carried unique molecular identifiers. Roughly 0.5 million cDNA molecules were obtained from approximately 0.91 to 9.4 million T cells. TCRdb reanalysed the PCR reads using MiXCR and keeps one entry per CDR3 protein. The sample holds 650,000 to 900,000 distinct CDR3 sequences, about half seen once. Points from the study as a whole: Under F measure analysis, samples from one preparation batch co-clustered strongly. TRBV5-6, TRBV5-1 and TRBV20-1 were among five TRBV segments more frequent in patients than controls. Controls significantly exceeded multiple sclerosis patients in normalized Chao1 diversity.

The sequencing input was blood. The clonotype originates from a girl under 18 with multiple sclerosis. The rearrangement links TRBV6-5 to TRBJ2-1, with 7 bases fitting TRBD2. The CDR3 sequence is CASSYRPSGQNNEQFF. The CDR3 DNA reads TGTGCCAGCAGTTACAGGCCTAGCGGACAAAACAATGAGCAGTTCTTC.